The clone carrying this T cell receptor (beta chain) was observed many times. This sample was included in a study of neurological immune-mediated disorders. The study built sorted libraries from around 1 million CD4+ or CD8+ T cells. Via MiXCR, TCRdb re-called the 5' RACE reads, giving one row per CDR3 protein. The sample has roughly 39,000 distinct CDR3 sequences; 6.5% to 7.5% are singletons. The sequencing sample was made of CD4+ T cells from blood. This receptor was taken from a man aged 50-60 years in good health.

CDR3: CSARSLLAGIQETQYF. As DNA, the CDR3 is TGCAGTGCTAGATCCTTACTAGCGGGGATACAAGAGACCCAGTACTTC. This chain connects TRBV20-1 to TRBJ2-5; 10 nucleotides align to TRBD2. The V gene's germline CDR1 is DFQATT and CDR2 SNEGSKA (reference sequence). V shed 2 bases and J 2 bases; nucleotides not matched to a gene: 8. The CDR3 is made up of 16 amino acids.